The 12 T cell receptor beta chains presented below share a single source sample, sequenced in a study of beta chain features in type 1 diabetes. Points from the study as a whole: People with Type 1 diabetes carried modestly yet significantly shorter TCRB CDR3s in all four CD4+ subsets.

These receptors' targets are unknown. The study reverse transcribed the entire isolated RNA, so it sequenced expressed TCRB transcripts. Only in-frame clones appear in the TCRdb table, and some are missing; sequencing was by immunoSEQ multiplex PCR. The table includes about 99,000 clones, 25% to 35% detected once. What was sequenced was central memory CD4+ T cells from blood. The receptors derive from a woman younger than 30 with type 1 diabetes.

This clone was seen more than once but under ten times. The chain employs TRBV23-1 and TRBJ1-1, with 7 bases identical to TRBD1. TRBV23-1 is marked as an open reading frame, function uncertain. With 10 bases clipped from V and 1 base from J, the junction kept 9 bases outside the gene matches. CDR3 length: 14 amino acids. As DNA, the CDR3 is TGCGCCACCCTTCAGGGGGGCGAGAACACTGAAGCTTTCTTT. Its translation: CATLQGGENTEAFF.

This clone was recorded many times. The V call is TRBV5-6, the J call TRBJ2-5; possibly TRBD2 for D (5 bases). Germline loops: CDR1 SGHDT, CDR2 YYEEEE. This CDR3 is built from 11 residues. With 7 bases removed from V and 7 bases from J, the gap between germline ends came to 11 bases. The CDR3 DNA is TGTGCCAGCGTCAACGAGGGGACCCAGTACTTC. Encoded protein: CASVNEGTQYF. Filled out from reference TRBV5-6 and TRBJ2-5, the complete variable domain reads DAGVTQSPTHLIKTRGQQVTLRCSPKSGHDTVSWYQQALGQGPQFIFQYYEEEERQRGNFPDRFSGHQFPNYSSELNVNALLLGDSALYLCASVNEGTQYFGPGTRLLVL.

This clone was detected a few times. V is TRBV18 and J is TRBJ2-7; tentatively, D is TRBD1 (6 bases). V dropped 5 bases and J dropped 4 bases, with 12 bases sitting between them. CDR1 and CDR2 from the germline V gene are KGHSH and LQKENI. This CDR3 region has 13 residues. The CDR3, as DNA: TGTGCCAGCTCAACTCAGACAGGATACGAGCAGTACGTC. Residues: CASSTQTGYEQYV.

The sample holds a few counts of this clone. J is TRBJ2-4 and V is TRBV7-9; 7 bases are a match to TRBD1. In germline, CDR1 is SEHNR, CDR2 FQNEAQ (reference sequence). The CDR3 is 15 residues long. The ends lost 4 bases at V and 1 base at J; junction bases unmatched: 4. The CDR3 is CASSSHRGAKNIQYF. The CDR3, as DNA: TGTGCCAGCAGCTCCCACAGGGGCGCCAAAAACATTCAGTACTTC.

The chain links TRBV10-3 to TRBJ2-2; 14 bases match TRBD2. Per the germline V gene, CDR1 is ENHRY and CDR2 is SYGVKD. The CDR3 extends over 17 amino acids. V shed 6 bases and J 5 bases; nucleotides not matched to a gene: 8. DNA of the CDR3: TGTGCCATCAGGACCGGGACTAGCGGGAGCGGGACCGGGGAGCTGTTTTTT. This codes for CAIRTGTSGSGTGELFF.

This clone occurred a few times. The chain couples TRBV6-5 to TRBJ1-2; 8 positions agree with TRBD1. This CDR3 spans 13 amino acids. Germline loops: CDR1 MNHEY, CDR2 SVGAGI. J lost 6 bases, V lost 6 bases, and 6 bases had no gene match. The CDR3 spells CASSRGQADGYTF. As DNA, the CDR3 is TGTGCCAGCAGCCGGGGACAGGCCGATGGCTACACCTTC.

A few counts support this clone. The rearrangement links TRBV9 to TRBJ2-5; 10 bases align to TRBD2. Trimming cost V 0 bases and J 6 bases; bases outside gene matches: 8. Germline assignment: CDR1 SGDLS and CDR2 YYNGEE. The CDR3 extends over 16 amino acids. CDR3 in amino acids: CASSVATSGIEKTQYF. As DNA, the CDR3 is TGTGCCAGCAGCGTAGCTACTAGCGGGATAGAAAAGACCCAGTACTTC.

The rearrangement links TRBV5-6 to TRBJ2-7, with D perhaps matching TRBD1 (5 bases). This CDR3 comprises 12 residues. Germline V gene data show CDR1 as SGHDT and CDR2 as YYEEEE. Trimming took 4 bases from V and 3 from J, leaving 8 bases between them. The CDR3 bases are TGTGCCAGCAGCCGACAGAGCTACGAGCAGTACGTC. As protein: CASSRQSYEQYV.

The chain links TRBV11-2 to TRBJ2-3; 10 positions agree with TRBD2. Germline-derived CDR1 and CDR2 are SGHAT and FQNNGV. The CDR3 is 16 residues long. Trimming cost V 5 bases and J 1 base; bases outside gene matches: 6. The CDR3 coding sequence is TGTGCCAGCAGCATCTACGGGACTAGCGGCACAGATACGCAGTATTTT. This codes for CASSIYGTSGTDTQYF. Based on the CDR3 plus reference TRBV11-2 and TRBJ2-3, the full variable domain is EAGVAQSPRYKIIEKRQSVAFWCNPISGHATLYWYQQILGQGPKLLIQFQNNGVVDDSQLPKDRFSAERLKGVDSTLKIQPAKLEDSAVYLCASSIYGTSGTDTQYFGPGTRLTVL.

CDR3 residues: CASSQDGTHSNQPQHF. The CDR3 coding sequence is TGTGCCAGCAGCCAAGATGGGACTCACAGCAATCAGCCCCAGCATTTT. The V gene is TRBV4-2, the J gene TRBJ1-5; TRBD1 is a possible D gene (5 bases). The CDR3 consists of 16 residues. Trimming removed 0 bases at V and 1 base at J, with 10 bases between. The V gene's germline CDR1 is LGHNA and CDR2 YNFKEQ.

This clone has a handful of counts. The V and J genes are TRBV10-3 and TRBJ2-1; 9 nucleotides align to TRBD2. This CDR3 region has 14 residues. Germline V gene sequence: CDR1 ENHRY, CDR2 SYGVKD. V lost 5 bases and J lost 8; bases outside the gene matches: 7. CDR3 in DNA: TGTGCCATCAGTCATAGCGGGAGTGAAGATGAGCAGTTCTTC. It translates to CAISHSGSEDEQFF.

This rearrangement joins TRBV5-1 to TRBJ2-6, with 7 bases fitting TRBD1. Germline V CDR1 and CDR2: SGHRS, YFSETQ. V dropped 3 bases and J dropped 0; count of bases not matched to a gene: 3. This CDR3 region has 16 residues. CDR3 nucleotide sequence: TGCGCCAGCAGCTCAGGGACAGTCTCTGGGGCCAACGTCCTGACTTTC. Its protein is CASSSGTVSGANVLTF.